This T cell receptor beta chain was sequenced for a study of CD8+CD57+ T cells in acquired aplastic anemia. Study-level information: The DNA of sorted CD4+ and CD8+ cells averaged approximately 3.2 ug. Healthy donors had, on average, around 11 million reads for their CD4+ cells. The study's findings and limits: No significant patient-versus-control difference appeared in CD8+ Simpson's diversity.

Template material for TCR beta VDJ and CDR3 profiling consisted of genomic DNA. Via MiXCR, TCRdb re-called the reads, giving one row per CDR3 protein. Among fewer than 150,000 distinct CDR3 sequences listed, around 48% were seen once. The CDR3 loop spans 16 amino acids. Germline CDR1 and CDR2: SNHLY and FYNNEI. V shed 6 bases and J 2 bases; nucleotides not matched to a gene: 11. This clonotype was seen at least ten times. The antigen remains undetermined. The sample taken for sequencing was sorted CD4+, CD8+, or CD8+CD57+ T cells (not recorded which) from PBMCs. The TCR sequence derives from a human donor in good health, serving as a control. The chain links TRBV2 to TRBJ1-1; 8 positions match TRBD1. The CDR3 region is CASRPDRGNRNTEAFF. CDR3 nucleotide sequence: TGTGCCAGCAGACCCGACAGGGGCAACCGTAACACTGAAGCTTTCTTT.